The source of this T cell receptor (beta chain) is a study of CD8 T cells in ankylosing spondylitis. Whole-study findings and limits: Blood of patients with ankylosing spondylitis appeared to be characterized by a TCR beta motif of about 8 highly homologous variants. Disease-linked clones, CD8+, were relatively rare in peripheral blood. Matched synovial fluid from ankylosing spondylitis patients was reported to be enriched for disease-linked clones.

This clonotype was seen ten or more times. Its antigen is as yet unknown. V was cut by 6 bases and J by 0 bases, with 13 bases left in between. The CDR3 covers 15 residues. Germline V gives CDR1 LGHDT, CDR2 YNNKEL (reference sequence). TCRdb itself ran the 5' RACE reads through MiXCR, one entry per CDR3 protein. The sample includes under 300,000 distinct CDR3 sequences, 10% seen only once; the top ten take 2.6%. The rearrangement links TRBV3-1 to TRBJ2-3; TRBD2 is a possible D gene (6 bases). This sequence originates from a male donor with ankylosing spondylitis or in good health (not recorded which). Sample: blood, either unsorted or a sorted T cell fraction (not recorded which). The CDR3 bases are TGTGCCAGCAGGACCCTAGCGTCTAGCACAGATACGCAGTATTTT. Residues: CASRTLASSTDTQYF.